A single sample gave rise to the 27 T cell receptor beta chains below, sequenced in a study of blood T cell repertoires in COVID-19. The table came from immunoSEQ multiplex PCR; TCRdb's copy has only in-frame clones and leaves some out. The data hold fewer than 700,000 clones, with approximately 88% observed a single time. The sample was peripheral blood. Receptors were obtained from a woman aged 45-59 years with COVID-19, enrolled during active disease.

This chain connects TRBV5-6 to TRBJ1-2; D is possibly TRBD1 (5 bases). The CDR3 has 16 residues. In germline, CDR1 is SGHDT, CDR2 YYEEEE. With 4 bases removed from V and 11 bases from J, the gap between germline ends came to 27 bases. This CDR3 is CASSVYTLGGRVLYTF. CDR3 nucleotide sequence: TGTGCCAGCAGCGTCTACACTCTCGGCGGCAGGGTATTGTACACCTTC.

The rearrangement joins TRBV3-1 (or the pseudogene TRBV3-2) to TRBJ1-2, with 11 bases aligning to TRBD1. The V segment lost 1 base and the J segment 3 bases; nucleotides outside the gene matches: 4. CDR3 size: 16 residues. The germline V gene encodes CDR1 LGHDT and CDR2 YNNKEL (reference sequence). As DNA, the CDR3 is TGTGCCAGCAGCCAAGCTAGGGGACAGGGGGACTATGGCTACACCTTC. The encoded protein is CASSQARGQGDYGYTF.

This sequence joins TRBV12-5 and TRBJ2-3; D may be TRBD1 (5 bases). From germline, CDR1 is LGHNT and CDR2 FRNRAP. The CDR3 runs 15 residues. V was clipped by 5 bases and J by 4 bases, with 16 bases between them. The CDR3 DNA reads as TGTGCTAGTGGTATACTACGTAGGGGTTCAGATACGCAGTATTTT. This encodes CASGILRRGSDTQYF.

CDR3 amino acids: CASSLPGTGDTDTQYF. The DNA of the CDR3 is TGTGCCAGTAGTCTCCCCGGGACAGGGGATACAGATACGCAGTATTTT. The chain has TRBV19 and TRBJ2-3; 10 nucleotides line up with TRBD1. This CDR3 region has 16 residues. The V segment lost 5 bases and the J segment 3 bases; nucleotides outside the gene matches: 8. CDR1 and CDR2 from the germline V gene are LNHDA and SQIVND (reference sequence).

The CDR3 nucleotides read TGTGCCAGCAGAGGGGACAGGGGCAGCACAGATACGCAGTATTTT. This encodes CASRGDRGSTDTQYF. This chain joins TRBV6-5 and TRBJ2-3; 10 bases match TRBD1. In germline, CDR1 is MNHEY, CDR2 SVGAGI. CDR3 length: 15 amino acids. V lost 6 bases, J lost 0 bases, and 3 bases stayed unmatched.

The chain carries TRBV10-3 and TRBJ1-2, with a tentative D call TRBD1 (5 bases). With 8 bases removed from V and 4 bases from J, the gap between germline ends came to 14 bases. The CDR3 has 13 residues. Germline lookup yields CDR1 ENHRY and CDR2 SYGVKD. CDR3 in DNA: TGTGCCATCGGGGACTCGTCGGGCTATGGCTACACCTTC. Translating it yields CAIGDSSGYGYTF.

This chain links TRBV19 with TRBJ2-1; TRBD2 agrees at 7 bases. The CDR3 totals 16 residues. V was pared by 6 bases and J by 3 bases, with 11 bases of the junction left unmatched. Per germline, CDR1 LNHDA and CDR2 SQIVND (reference sequence). The CDR3 sequence: CASSPSGASYYNEQFF. The CDR3 DNA sequence: TGTGCCAGTAGCCCGAGCGGGGCGTCCTACTACAATGAGCAGTTCTTC. The full variable domain, its missing parts supplied by reference TRBV19 and TRBJ2-1, is DGGITQSPKYLFRKEGQNVTLSCEQNLNHDAMYWYRQDPGQGLRLIYYSQIVNDFQKGDIAEGYSVSREKKESFPLTVTSAQKNPTAFYLCASSPSGASYYNEQFFGPGTRLTVL.

This clone was seen only once. The chain joins TRBV3-1 (or the pseudogene TRBV3-2) to TRBJ2-1, with D uncertain. The CDR3 has 12 amino acids. CDR1 and CDR2 from the germline V gene are LGHDT and YNNKEL (reference sequence). V was trimmed by 8 bases and J by 1 base, leaving 6 bases between them. CDR3 amino acids: CASGFSYNEQFF. The CDR3 DNA reads as TGTGCCAGCGGCTTTTCCTACAATGAGCAGTTCTTC.

This clone was recorded once. The chain is built from TRBV4-2 and TRBJ2-1, with D possibly matching TRBD2 (6 bases). The V gene lost 4 bases and the J gene lost 4 bases, with 14 bases spanning the gap. Per the germline V gene, CDR1 is LGHNA and CDR2 is YNFKEQ. The CDR3 runs 15 residues. The CDR3 reads CASSLGTAIYNEQFF. CDR3 in DNA: TGTGCCAGCAGCCTCGGGACTGCAATTTACAATGAGCAGTTCTTC.

The rearrangement uses TRBV6-2 or TRBV6-3 and TRBJ1-6; D uncertain. From germline, CDR1 is MNHEY and CDR2 SVGEGT. The CDR3 length is 13 residues. V was cut by 6 bases and J by 7 bases, with 10 bases left in between. This CDR3 reads CASSRSRNSPLHF. Here the CDR3 DNA reads TGTGCCAGCAGCCGTAGTCGGAATTCACCCCTCCACTTT.

The chain uses TRBV13 and TRBJ1-2; D is undetermined. Germline V gene data show CDR1 as PRHDT and CDR2 as FYEKMQ (reference sequence). Trimming stripped 7 bases from V and 1 base from J, with 7 bases between. This CDR3 is 12 amino acids long. The CDR3 nucleotides are TGTGCCAGCACGAGCCGTAACTATGGCTACACCTTC. It is translated as CASTSRNYGYTF. Based on the CDR3 plus reference TRBV13 and TRBJ1-2, the full variable domain is AAGVIQSPRHLIKEKRETATLKCYPIPRHDTVYWYQQGPGQDPQFLISFYEKMQSDKGSIPDRFSAQQFSDYHSELNMSSLELGDSALYFCASTSRNYGYTFGSGTRLTVV.

This clone was picked up one time. The V gene is TRBV10-2, the J gene TRBJ1-1, with TRBD1 as a possible D gene (5 bases). Germline V lookup: CDR1 WSHSY, CDR2 SAAADI. This CDR3 is 14 amino acids long. Trimming removed 6 bases at V and 3 bases at J, with 14 bases between. CDR3 coding DNA: TGCGCCAGCAGGAAGGAGTCGGGGGACACTGAAGCTTTCTTT. This gives the protein CASRKESGDTEAFF.

This chain uses TRBV15 with TRBJ1-3, with TRBD1 matching 7 bases. The germline CDR1 and CDR2 sequences are LNHNV and YYDKDF (reference sequence). The V segment lost 3 bases and the J segment 2 bases; nucleotides outside the gene matches: 4. The CDR3 runs 15 residues. CDR3 sequence: CATSSNRGTGNTIYF. CDR3 sequence (DNA): TGTGCCACCAGCAGCAACAGGGGAACTGGAAACACCATATATTTT.

This chain joins TRBV29-1 and TRBJ1-2; D remains ambiguous. CDR1 is SQVTM and CDR2 is ANQGSEA in the germline V gene. This CDR3 comprises 11 residues. V dropped 0 bases and J dropped 7 bases, with 6 bases sitting between them. CDR3 coding DNA: TGCAGCGTTGAAGATACGGGTGGCTACACCTTC. It is translated as CSVEDTGGYTF.

The genes are TRBV19 and TRBJ2-2; TRBD2 might be the D (6 bases). This CDR3 has 15 residues. V lost 3 bases, J lost 4 bases, and 12 bases lay in between. Germline-derived CDR1 and CDR2 are LNHDA and SQIVND (reference sequence). In DNA, the CDR3 is TGTGCCAGTAGTATCGTCGGGGGAAGCACCGGGGAGCTGTTTTTT. Translated: CASSIVGGSTGELFF.

The chain joins TRBV27 to TRBJ1-1; D gene unclear. This CDR3 is built from 11 residues. V lost 10 bases, J lost 5 bases, and 11 bases lay in between. The V gene's germline CDR1 is MNHEY and CDR2 SMNVEV (reference sequence). The DNA of the CDR3 is TGTGCCACCCGGACTGTAACTGAAGCTTTCTTT. It yields the protein CATRTVTEAFF.

The CDR3 DNA follows: TGTGCCAGCAGCGTAAGCACACGGGGGAATGAAAAACTGTTTTTT. Protein sequence: CASSVSTRGNEKLFF. V is TRBV9 and J is TRBJ1-4, with a tentative D call TRBD1 (5 bases). From germline, CDR1 is SGDLS and CDR2 YYNGEE. The CDR3 sequence is 15 residues long. V lost 1 base and J lost 5, with 12 bases in between.

The V gene is TRBV6-6, the J gene TRBJ1-1; a possible D gene is TRBD1 (6 bases). Germline CDR1 MNHNY, CDR2 SVGAGI (reference sequence). CDR3 length equals 14 residues. Trimming cost V 7 bases and J 3 bases, with 15 bases left between them. The CDR3 DNA reads as TGTGCCAGCACCCCCATCAAGGGGGACACTGAAGCTTTCTTT. Translated: CASTPIKGDTEAFF.

V gene TRBV6-5 combines with J gene TRBJ2-7; D might be TRBD1 (6 bases). CDR3 length: 11 amino acids. Germline CDR1 is MNHEY and CDR2 is SVGAGI. With 11 bases removed from V and 8 bases from J, the gap between germline ends came to 16 bases. CDR3 DNA: TGTGCCGCAGAGACAGGCGACAAGCAGTACTTC. Its protein is CAAETGDKQYF.

The chain couples TRBV11-2 to TRBJ1-4; 7 nucleotides match TRBD1. V shed 5 bases, J shed 8 bases, and the junction held 11 bases outside the gene matches. Germline lookup yields CDR1 SGHAT and CDR2 FQNNGV. CDR3 length: 15 amino acids. The CDR3 DNA follows: TGTGCCAGCAGCCTCACTACAGGGGTCGCGGAAAAACTGTTTTTT. Its translation: CASSLTTGVAEKLFF.

V gene TRBV9 combines with J gene TRBJ1-4; 9 bases are shared with TRBD1. Germline CDR1 is SGDLS and CDR2 is YYNGEE. Trimming removed 3 bases from V and 7 bases from J; junction bases left unmatched: 10. The CDR3 extends over 16 amino acids. The CDR3 loop reads CASSAAMGQGGEKLFF. For the CDR3, the DNA is TGTGCCAGCAGCGCAGCGATGGGACAGGGAGGTGAAAAACTGTTTTTT.

The rearrangement joins TRBV20-1 to TRBJ2-7; TRBD2 agrees at 8 bases. The V segment lost 3 bases and the J segment 3 bases; nucleotides outside the gene matches: 7. Germline CDR1 DFQATT, CDR2 SNEGSKA (reference sequence). The CDR3 is 14 residues long. The CDR3: CSASGGLAGYEQYF. The DNA of the CDR3 is TGCAGTGCTAGTGGGGGGCTAGCGGGCTACGAGCAGTACTTC.

The rearrangement uses TRBV28 and TRBJ1-1; no clear D. Trimming took off 7 bases at V and 0 bases at J, with 12 bases between the two ends. The CDR3 extends over 14 amino acids. CDR1 and CDR2 (germline): MDHEN, SYDVKM. The CDR3 reads CASKGGPLNTEAFF. The CDR3 DNA reads TGTGCCAGCAAAGGAGGACCTCTGAACACTGAAGCTTTCTTT. The full variable domain, in which reference TRBV28 and TRBJ1-1 provide the parts outside the CDR3, is DVKVTQSSRYLVKRTGEKVFLECVQDMDHENMFWYRQDPGLGLRLIYFSYDVKMKEKGDIPEGYSVSREKKERFSLILESASTNQTSMYLCASKGGPLNTEAFFGQGTRLTVV.

The chain employs TRBV5-4 and TRBJ1-6, with D possibly matching TRBD1 (6 bases). CDR3 length: 16 amino acids. Deletions cut 4 bases from V and 9 bases from J, with 20 bases between. Per the germline V gene, CDR1 is SGHNT and CDR2 is YYREEE (reference sequence). CDR3 in DNA: TGTGCCAGCAGCATATACGTCCCGGACAGCAGTTCACCCCTCCACTTT. Residues: CASSIYVPDSSSPLHF.

The rearrangement joins TRBV21-1 to TRBJ2-1; whether TRBD1, the table's D call, matches the DNA was not checked. TRBV21-1 is classified as a pseudogene. This CDR3 is built from 13 residues. This chain's CDR3 is CASSKVPGNEQFF. CDR3 DNA sequence: TGTGCCAGCAGCAAAGTACCAGGCAATGAGCAGTTCTTC.

CDR3 coding DNA: TGCAGCGTTGGCGGGGTTTCGCGCCAAGAGACCCAGTACTTC. Translated: CSVGGVSRQETQYF. This chain uses TRBV29-1 with TRBJ2-5; possible D gene TRBD2, 6 bases. V lost 4 bases to trimming and J lost 1 base, with 13 bases between them. CDR1 is SQVTM and CDR2 is ANQGSEA in the germline V gene. CDR3 length: 14 amino acids.

V usage is TRBV10-3 and J usage is TRBJ1-5, with TRBD1 identical over 11 bases. CDR3 size: 17 residues. The germline V gene has CDR1 ENHRY and CDR2 SYGVKD. V shed 10 bases, J shed 5 bases, and the junction held 16 bases outside the gene matches. CDR3 DNA sequence: TGTGCCACCTTAGACCTGGACAGGGGGCGGCGAGATCAGCCCCAGCATTTT. Its protein product is CATLDLDRGRRDQPQHF.